The entry below gives a single T cell receptor beta chain sequence along with its context. Antigen: not known. Profiled with immunoSEQ multiplex PCR; TCRdb holds only in-frame clones, not every one. The data hold more than 150,000 clones, with over 80% observed a single time. The CDR3 has 14 residues. Germline V gives CDR1 MNHEY, CDR2 SVGAGI. Deletions cut 4 bases from V and 1 base from J, with 10 bases between. The entry originates in a study of T cell responses to AZD1222 COVID-19 vaccine. Findings and limits, study-wide: The sample set comprised mostly white British donors with more females, and clonal diversity was possibly underestimated. The breadth and depth of Spike-specific TCRs increased once two AZD1222 doses had been given.

Sequenced here: peripheral blood, sampled on day 0 of AZD1222 vaccination. This TCR was sampled from an adult in good health. The chain couples TRBV6-5 to TRBJ1-1, with a weak D call TRBD1 (5 bases). CDR3 protein: CASSWDPWNTEAFF. The CDR3 DNA reads TGTGCCAGCAGTTGGGACCCATGGAACACTGAAGCTTTCTTT.